What follows are 8 T cell receptor beta chains derived from one specimen sequenced in a study of breast tumors, draining lymph nodes, adjacent tissues. Samples came from axillary lymph nodes draining the breast cancer. TCRdb analysed the multiplex PCR reads with MiXCR anew, one entry per CDR3 protein. The data contain 160,000 or so distinct CDR3 sequences, 33% of them singletons. The sample comprised axillary lymph node tissue. The receptor source for this set is a female donor with breast cancer. Some clones in this sample may be carry-over from other donors' samples.

The gene calls are TRBV6-6 and TRBJ1-1; D unresolved. The CDR3 is 15 residues long. Germline CDR1 and CDR2: MNHNY and SVGAGI (reference sequence). V lost 0 bases and J 4 bases, leaving 12 bases between the germline ends. DNA for the CDR3: TGTGCCAGCAGTTACTCGATTGCGGTGGGCACTGAAGCTTTCTTT. Protein product: CASSYSIAVGTEAFF.

This clonotype was detected many times. V and J are TRBV30 and TRBJ2-5, with TRBD1 matching 8 bases. The J segment lost 5 bases and the V segment lost 7 bases, leaving 6 bases of the junction unmatched. The CDR3 length is 12 residues. The germline gives CDR1 GTSNPN, CDR2 SVGIG (reference sequence). The CDR3 region is CASTRQGETQYF. The CDR3 DNA follows: TGTGCCTCCACCCGACAGGGGGAGACCCAGTACTTC.

This clonotype appeared many times. The V gene is TRBV12-3 or TRBV12-4, the J gene TRBJ2-7, with D perhaps TRBD1 or TRBD2 (6 bases each). V dropped 6 bases and J dropped 0 bases, with 18 bases sitting between them. This CDR3 is 16 amino acids long. This chain's CDR3 is CASSGKLRGDSYEQYF. The CDR3 region has the DNA TGTGCCAGCAGCGGTAAATTGAGGGGGGACTCCTACGAGCAGTACTTC.

With regard to this clonotype: This may arise from a read error, as a much more abundant clone is one base away. The chain couples TRBV28 to TRBJ1-5; D is possibly TRBD1 (6 bases). The CDR3 extends over 14 amino acids. V was pared by 5 bases and J by 5 bases, with 13 bases between. Per germline, CDR1 MDHEN and CDR2 SYDVKM. CDR3 nucleotide sequence: TGTGCCAGCAGTCCCTGGGACAAGGATCAGCCCCAGCATTTT. Its protein product is CASSPWDKDQPQHF.

Many counts were recorded for this clonotype. V is TRBV5-1 and J is TRBJ1-6; possible D gene TRBD1, 6 bases. V was trimmed by 3 bases and J by 10 bases, leaving 20 bases between them. This CDR3 is 16 amino acids long. Germline V lookup: CDR1 SGHRS, CDR2 YFSETQ. The CDR3, as DNA: TGCGCCAGCAGCTCCTCAACCCTCAGGGGAGGCTCACCCCTCCACTTT. It translates to CASSSSTLRGGSPLHF.

The sample holds many counts of this clonotype. This chain uses TRBV10-3 with TRBJ1-5, with D perhaps matching TRBD1 (5 bases). The V end was cut by 2 bases, the J end by 0 bases, with 8 bases between. Germline-derived CDR1 and CDR2 are ENHRY and SYGVKD. This CDR3 is 15 amino acids long. In DNA, the CDR3 is TGTGCCATCAGTGAGGGAGACAGTAGCAATCAGCCCCAGCATTTT. Its protein is CAISEGDSSNQPQHF.

This clonotype was picked up many times. The chain employs TRBV30 and TRBJ2-2; D may be TRBD1 (6 bases). V was pared by 3 bases and J by 8 bases, with 10 bases between. The CDR3 runs 12 residues. The germline V gene encodes CDR1 GTSNPN and CDR2 SVGIG (reference sequence). The DNA for the CDR3 is TGTGCCTGGAGGGGACAAGTGGGGGAGCTGTTTTTT. Translated: CAWRGQVGELFF. Combining the CDR3 with reference TRBV30 and TRBJ2-2 gives the whole variable domain SQTIHQWPATLVQPVGSPLSLECTVEGTSNPNLYWYRQAAGRGLQLLFYSVGIGQISSEVPQNLSASRPQDRQFILSSKKLLLSDSGFYLCAWRGQVGELFFGEGSRLTVL.

This clonotype came up many times. The chain is built from TRBV28 and TRBJ1-5, with a weak D call TRBD1 (6 bases). V was trimmed by 1 base and J by 3 bases, leaving 7 bases between them. CDR3 size: 14 residues. Germline V lookup: CDR1 MDHEN, CDR2 SYDVKM. This chain's CDR3 is CASSLSGANQPQHF. CDR3 coding DNA: TGTGCCAGCAGTTTATCAGGGGCCAATCAGCCCCAGCATTTT.